This T cell receptor (beta chain) was identified in a study of blood T cell repertoires in COVID-19. The CDR3 has 15 residues. V shed 4 bases, J shed 5 bases, and the junction held 12 bases outside the gene matches. CDR1 is SGHRS and CDR2 is YFSETQ in the germline V gene. This clone was picked up one time. Sequencing was performed with immunoSEQ multiplex PCR; in TCRdb, only in-frame clones are kept and a portion is missing. The sample includes 200,000 to 300,000 clones, 80% to 85% of them seen just once. The genes are TRBV5-1 and TRBJ2-7; 7 bases fit TRBD1. Sequenced input: peripheral blood. This sequence was found in a man aged 55 to 70 with acute or convalescent COVID-19. Here the CDR3 reads CASSPSPRGPDEQYF. The CDR3 nucleotides are TGCGCCAGCAGCCCGTCCCCAAGGGGGCCGGACGAGCAGTACTTC.